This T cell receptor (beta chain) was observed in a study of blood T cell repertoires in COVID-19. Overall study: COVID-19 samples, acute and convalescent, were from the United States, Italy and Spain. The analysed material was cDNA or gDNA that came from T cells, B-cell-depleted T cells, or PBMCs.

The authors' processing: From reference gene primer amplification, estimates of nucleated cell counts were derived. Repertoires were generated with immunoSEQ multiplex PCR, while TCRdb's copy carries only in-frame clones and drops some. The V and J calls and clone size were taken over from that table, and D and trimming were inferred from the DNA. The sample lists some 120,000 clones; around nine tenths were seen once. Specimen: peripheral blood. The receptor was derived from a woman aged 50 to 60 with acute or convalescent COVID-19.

As DNA, the CDR3 is TGCGCCAGCAGACAGGGGGCCTTTGGTCAGCCCCAGCATTTT. It translates to CASRQGAFGQPQHF. The chain has TRBV10-2 and TRBJ1-5; 9 nucleotides agree with TRBD1. With V trimmed by 6 bases and J by 6 bases, 6 bases remained unmatched. Germline CDR1 and CDR2: WSHSY and SAAADI. This CDR3 comprises 14 residues.